The next 3 T cell receptor beta chains were all read from a single sample in a study of blood T cells in healthy people across ages. Primed by a sample-barcoded 5' primer and a J-beta primer mix, a second PCR proceeded for roughly 7 to 11 cycles. TCRdb independently ran MiXCR on the 5' RACE reads; one entry per CDR3 protein. The sample comprises about 1 million distinct CDR3 sequences, more than 40% of which are singletons, and 18% rests with the top ten. The sequencing input was blood. Receptor source: a woman aged 55-69 years in good health.

The chain's CDR3 is CASSTISGISTDTQYF. For the CDR3, the DNA is TGTGCCAGCTCAACAATTAGCGGAATCTCTACAGATACGCAGTATTTT. The chain joins TRBV18 to TRBJ2-3; TRBD2 is a possible D gene (6 bases). This CDR3 is 16 amino acids long. Germline values: CDR1 KGHSH, CDR2 LQKENI. Trimming took off 5 bases at V and 3 bases at J, with 18 bases between the two ends.

The table lists this clonotype with a few counts. This chain joins TRBV7-2 and TRBJ2-1; 10 bases are a match to TRBD1. The J call may be in error: the DNA end matches TRBJ2-7 better. Per germline, CDR1 SGHTA and CDR2 FQGNSA. CDR3 size: 15 residues. DNA for the CDR3: TGTGCCAGCAGCTTAGGGGGACAGGGGTACAATGAGCAGTACTTC. Translation gives CASSLGGQGYNEQYF.

The chain links TRBV20-1 to TRBJ2-1; 12 bases map to TRBD2. Per germline, CDR1 DFQATT and CDR2 SNEGSKA (reference sequence). The CDR3 is made up of 12 amino acids. V lost 5 bases, J lost 12 bases, and 5 bases stayed unmatched. CDR3 sequence (DNA): TGCAGTGCTCTAGCGGGAGGGCCCCGGCAGTTCTTC. Translated, it gives CSALAGGPRQFF.